This T cell receptor (beta chain) derives from a study of control samples from healthy donors and cancer patients. The data were produced by immunoSEQ multiplex PCR, yet TCRdb's version contains in-frame clones alone and is incomplete. Seen here are 150,000 to 200,000 clones, about 94% observed once, and the top ten hold over 6.5%. The V and J ends lost 5 bases and 3 bases respectively, with 11 bases between them. The germline CDR1 and CDR2 sequences are SEHNR and FQNEAQ (reference sequence). The CDR3 loop spans 15 amino acids. Sequencing input: blood. The V gene is TRBV7-9, the J gene TRBJ2-6; tentatively, D is TRBD1 (5 bases). The receptor was derived from a woman in her thirties or forties in good health. CDR3 nucleotides: TGTGCCAGCAGCGTTGGACATGGTGGGGCCAACGTCCTGACTTTC. Residues: CASSVGHGGANVLTF.